This TCR beta chain was identified in a study of blood T cell repertoires in COVID-19. Looking at the study overall: The origin of the acute and convalescent COVID-19 samples was the United States, Italy and Spain. T cells, B-cell-depleted T cells, or PBMCs supplied cDNA or gDNA.

Original processing notes: Reference gene primers were amplified, and this amplification served to estimate nucleated cell counts. The assay was immunoSEQ multiplex PCR, and TCRdb's table has in-frame clones only and misses some. V and J calls and clone size come straight from that table; D and trimming were deduced from the DNA. The table includes 65,000 to 75,000 clones, roughly 79% detected once. Trimming left V 5 bases short and J 7 bases short, with 8 bases between. The CDR3 spans 10 residues. The germline V gene encodes CDR1 DFQATT and CDR2 SNEGSKA (reference sequence). The rearrangement uses TRBV20-1 and TRBJ1-1, with a possible D match to TRBD1 (5 bases). The sequence derives from a man between 65 and 85 years old with acute or convalescent COVID-19. Input material: peripheral blood. CDR3 DNA: TGCAGTGCTGTCGACAGTGAAGCTTTCTTT. Encoded protein: CSAVDSEAFF.